Listed below are T cell receptor beta chains from one sample, sequenced in a study of cytomegalovirus exposure and HLA in healthy donors. Assay: immunoSEQ multiplex PCR; the TCRdb copy retains only in-frame clones and omits some. The sample lists roughly 150,000 clones, around 82% seen once, with 0.8% to 1.3% in the top ten. The sequencing sample was made of PBMCs. The source of these receptors is a man aged 30-40 years in good health and CMV-seronegative. The CDR3 runs from the conserved cysteine through the conserved F or W. A D gene is named only where the DNA matches it firmly. The size of a clone is reported for some rows only, either as once, few or many, or as a class for expanded clones.

J,V,size,D,DNA,CDR3
TRBJ2-3,TRBV4-1,NA,NA,TGCGCCAGCAGCCAAGGGTTAGGGGATGTTAAGTATTTT,CASSQGLGDVKYF
TRBJ2-4,TRBV5-4,NA,TRBD1,TGTGCCAGCAGCTTGGTAGGGACAGGGGGCGTGGAGGCCAAAAACATTCAGTACTTC,CASSLVGTGGVEAKNIQYF
TRBJ2-7,TRBV7-2,NA,NA,TGTGCCAGCAGCTTTCTGCGGGACTACGAGCAGTACTTC,CASSFLRDYEQYF
TRBJ2-7,TRBV6-5,NA,NA,TGTGCCAGCAGTTACGGGGGCAGGTACGAGCAGTACTTC,CASSYGGRYEQYF
TRBJ1-1,TRBV5-1,NA,TRBD1,TGCGCCAGCAGCTCCAGACAGGGTCGGAACACTGAAGCTTTCTTT,CASSSRQGRNTEAFF
TRBJ2-1,TRBV15,NA,TRBD2,TGTGCCACCAGCAGGCCTGGACTAGCGGGGAGAGGGAATGAGCAGTTCTTC,CATSRPGLAGRGNEQFF
TRBJ2-7,TRBV19,NA,NA,TGTGCCAGTAGTATAGGTCTCCAGGGCTCGTACGAGCAGTACTTC,CASSIGLQGSYEQYF
TRBJ2-7,TRBV2,NA,TRBD2,TGTGCCAGCAAAGAATCTAGCGGGAGGGCCTACGAGCAGTACTTC,CASKESSGRAYEQYF
TRBJ2-2,TRBV7-2,NA,NA,TGTGCCAGCAGCTTACAACAGAGCTACACCGGGGAGCTGTTTTTT,CASSLQQSYTGELFF
TRBJ1-1,TRBV23-1,NA,NA,TGCGCCAGCAGTAGAACCGAGAAGGAAGCTTTCTTT,CASSRTEKEAFF
TRBJ1-3,TRBV10-3,NA,NA,TGTGCCATCAGTGAGTCTACGGGGGGGCACATCATATATTTT,CAISESTGGHIIYF
TRBJ2-2,TRBV2,NA,TRBD1,TGTGCCAGCAGTGGGACAGGGGGCGAAACCGGGGAGCTGTTTTTT,CASSGTGGETGELFF
TRBJ1-1,TRBV4-1,NA,NA,TGCGCCAGCAGCCAAGATAGTGGGTTAGGGGACACTGAAGCTTTCTTT,CASSQDSGLGDTEAFF
TRBJ1-5,TRBV2,NA,NA,TGTGCCAGCGAAGGGGAAGTAAGCAATCAGCCCCAGCATTTT,CASEGEVSNQPQHF
TRBJ2-7,TRBV4-1,NA,NA,TGTGCCAGCAGCCAAGATCGGGGGTCCCCCTACGAGCAGTACTTC,CASSQDRGSPYEQYF
TRBJ1-1,TRBV7-8,NA,NA,TGTGCCAGCAGCTTAGCGACAGGGAACACTGAAGCTTTCTTT,CASSLATGNTEAFF
TRBJ2-7,TRBV7-9,NA,NA,TGTGCCAGCAGCTTAATTGGGCCGGGAACCTACGAGCAGTACTTC,CASSLIGPGTYEQYF
TRBJ1-5,TRBV19,NA,TRBD1,TGTGCCAGTAGTAGTCGGGACAGGGTGATGACCCAGCATTTT,CASSSRDRVMTQHF
TRBJ1-1,TRBV4-1,few,TRBD1,TGCGCCAGCAGCCAAGATCTAAGGCGACAGGGAGACACTGAAGCTTTCTTT,CASSQDLRRQGDTEAFF
TRBJ1-1,TRBV5-1,NA,NA,TGCGCCAGCAGCTTGGTCGGGCAGGGTGAAGCTTTCTTT,CASSLVGQGEAFF